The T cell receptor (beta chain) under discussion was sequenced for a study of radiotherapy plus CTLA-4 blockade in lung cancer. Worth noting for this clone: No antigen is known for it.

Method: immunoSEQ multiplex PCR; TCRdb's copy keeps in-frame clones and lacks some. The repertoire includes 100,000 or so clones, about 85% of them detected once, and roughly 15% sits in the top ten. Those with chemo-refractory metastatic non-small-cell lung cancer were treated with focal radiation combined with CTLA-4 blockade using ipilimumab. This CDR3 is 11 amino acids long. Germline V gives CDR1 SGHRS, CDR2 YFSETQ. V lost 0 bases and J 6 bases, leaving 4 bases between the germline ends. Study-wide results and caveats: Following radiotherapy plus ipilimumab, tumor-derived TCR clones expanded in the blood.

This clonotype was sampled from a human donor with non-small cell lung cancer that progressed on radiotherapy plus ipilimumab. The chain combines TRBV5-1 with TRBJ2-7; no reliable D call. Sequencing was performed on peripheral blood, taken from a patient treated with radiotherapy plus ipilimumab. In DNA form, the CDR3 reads TGCGCCAGCAGCTTGGACGGCGAGCAGTACTTC. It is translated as CASSLDGEQYF.